The clone carrying this T cell receptor beta chain showed up many times. Its cognate antigen is unknown. Semi-nested PCR with Nested Universal Primer A followed constant-region reverse priming of full-length variable regions. TCRdb redid the calling of the 5' RACE reads with MiXCR, one entry per CDR3 protein. Here the sample spans 55,000 or so distinct CDR3 sequences, around 21% being singletons. CDR3 length: 16 residues. J was trimmed by 3 bases and V by 0 bases; bases with no gene match: 9. Germline V gene data show CDR1 as DFQATT and CDR2 as SNEGSKA (reference sequence). Tregs were sorted as CD4+CD25+CD127-/low cells. Findings and caveats of the study: Tumor Tregs overlapped most with tumor, then blood, naive CD4+ cells. Tumor memory CD4+ T cell TCR gene usage was found to cluster with blood and lymph node memory CD4+ cells and with lymph node naive CD4+ cells.

V gene TRBV20-1 combines with J gene TRBJ2-3, with 7 bases that match TRBD1. This sequence originates from a female donor with breast cancer. Material: tumor-infiltrating Tregs sorted from the breast tumor. The CDR3 coding sequence is TGCAGTGCTAGAGATCTAGAGGGGGCGCCGACAGATACGCAGTATTTT. Its protein is CSARDLEGAPTDTQYF.